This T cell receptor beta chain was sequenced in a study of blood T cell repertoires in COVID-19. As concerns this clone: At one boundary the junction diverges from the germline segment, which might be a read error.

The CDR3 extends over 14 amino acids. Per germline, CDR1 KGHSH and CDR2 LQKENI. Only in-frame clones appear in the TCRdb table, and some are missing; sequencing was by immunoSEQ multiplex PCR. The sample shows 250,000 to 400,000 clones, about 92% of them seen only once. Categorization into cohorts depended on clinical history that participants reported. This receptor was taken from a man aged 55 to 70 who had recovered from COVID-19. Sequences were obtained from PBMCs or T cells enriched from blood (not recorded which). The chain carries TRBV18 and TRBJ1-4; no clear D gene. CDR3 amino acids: CASSLGSKGRLQNF. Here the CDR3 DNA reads TGTGCCAGCTCACTTGGTAGTAAAGGAAGACTCCAAAACTTT.